The 7 T cell receptor beta chains below come from one sample, sequenced in a study of CD8 T cells in ankylosing spondylitis. One entry per CDR3 protein, called by TCRdb with MiXCR from the 5' RACE reads. The table lists some 350,000 distinct CDR3 sequences, about 14% of them singletons. The specimen sequenced was blood, either unsorted or a sorted T cell fraction (not recorded which). These receptors were obtained from a male donor with ankylosing spondylitis or in good health (not recorded which).

This clonotype appeared a few times. This chain joins TRBV24-1 and TRBJ2-1; TRBD1 might be the D (6 bases). Trimming left V 4 bases short and J 0 bases short, with 15 bases between. The CDR3 spans 17 residues. From germline, CDR1 is KGHDR and CDR2 SFDVKD. For the CDR3, the DNA is TGTGCCACCAGTGAGACCGGGACAACCCTCTCCTACAATGAGCAGTTCTTC. Translating it yields CATSETGTTLSYNEQFF.

This clonotype has just one count. The V call is TRBV4-1, the J call TRBJ2-3; 11 nucleotides align to TRBD2. The junction had 6 bases not matched to a gene; V was cut back by 1 base and J by 0 bases. The germline V gene has CDR1 MGHRA and CDR2 YSYEKL. This CDR3 contains 18 residues. The CDR3 DNA follows: TGCGCCAGCAGCCAAGCAGGACTAGCGGGCCGCAGCACAGATACGCAGTATTTT. Translated, it gives CASSQAGLAGRSTDTQYF.

In its sample, this clonotype was seen a few times. J is TRBJ1-4 and V is TRBV4-1; 10 bases fit TRBD1. The V segment lost 3 bases and the J segment 8 bases; nucleotides outside the gene matches: 6. Germline V CDR1 and CDR2: MGHRA, YSYEKL. The CDR3 is 15 amino acids. CDR3 region: CASSHGDRGGEKLFF. In DNA, the CDR3 is TGCGCCAGCAGCCACGGGGACAGGGGAGGAGAAAAACTGTTTTTT.

J is TRBJ2-1 and V is TRBV7-2; D tentatively fits TRBD1 or TRBD2 (5 bases each). The CDR3 is 14 residues long. Trimming took off 5 bases at V and 7 bases at J, with 15 bases between the two ends. The germline gives CDR1 SGHTA, CDR2 FQGNSA. The CDR3 DNA follows: TGTGCCAGCAGCCTAGACGAGGGGCGTAATGAGCAGTTCTTC. It translates to CASSLDEGRNEQFF. Full variable domain (rest looked up from reference TRBV7-2 and TRBJ2-1): GAGVSQSPSNKVTEKGKDVELRCDPISGHTALYWYRQSLGQGLEFLIYFQGNSAPDKSGLPSDRFSAERTGGSVSTLTIQRTQQEDSAVYLCASSLDEGRNEQFFGPGTRLTVL.

This chain's CDR3 is CASRPTGRSSDSPLHF. For the CDR3, the DNA is TGCGCCAGCCGCCCGACAGGTAGATCTTCAGATTCACCCCTCCACTTT. J is TRBJ1-6 and V is TRBV5-1, with a weak D call TRBD1 (6 bases). This CDR3 is built from 16 residues. Deletions cut 7 bases from V and 8 bases from J, with 22 bases between. Germline CDR1 reads SGHRS; CDR2 reads YFSETQ.

V gene TRBV6-1 combines with J gene TRBJ2-4; D may match TRBD1 or TRBD2 (5 bases each). Germline V CDR1 and CDR2: MNHNS, SASEGT. The CDR3 length is 13 residues. Deletions cut 4 bases from V and 8 bases from J, with 12 bases between. The CDR3: CASSVLPGHIQYF. DNA of the CDR3: TGTGCCAGCAGTGTCCTCCCGGGGCACATTCAGTACTTC.

This clonotype was counted only a few times. The chain has TRBV29-1 and TRBJ2-3, with a possible D match to TRBD1 (5 bases). Looked up from germline, CDR1 is SQVTM and CDR2 is ANQGSEA. The CDR3 is 15 residues long. V dropped 4 bases and J dropped 2 bases, with 16 bases sitting between them. For the CDR3, the DNA is TGCAGCGTTGTTGCGTGGGGCTGGAACACAGATACGCAGTATTTT. It is translated as CSVVAWGWNTDTQYF.